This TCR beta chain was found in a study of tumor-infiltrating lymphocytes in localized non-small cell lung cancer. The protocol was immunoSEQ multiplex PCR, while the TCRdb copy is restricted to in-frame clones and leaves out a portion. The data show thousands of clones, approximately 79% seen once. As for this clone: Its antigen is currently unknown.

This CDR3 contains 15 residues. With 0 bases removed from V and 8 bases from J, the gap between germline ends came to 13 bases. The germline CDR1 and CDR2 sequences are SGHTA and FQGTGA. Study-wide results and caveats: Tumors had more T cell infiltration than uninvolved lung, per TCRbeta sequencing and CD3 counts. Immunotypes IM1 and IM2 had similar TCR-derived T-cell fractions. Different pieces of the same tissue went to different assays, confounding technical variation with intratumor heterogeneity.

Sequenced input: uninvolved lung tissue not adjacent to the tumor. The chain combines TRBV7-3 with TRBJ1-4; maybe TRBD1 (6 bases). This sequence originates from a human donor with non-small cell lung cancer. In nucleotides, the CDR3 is TGTGCCAGCAGCTTAACTGGGGGGGCTGGAGAAAAACTGTTTTTT. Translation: CASSLTGGAGEKLFF.